This record concerns one TCR beta chain sequence. Its matching antigen is unknown. The PCR employed 60 Vbeta primers together with 13 Jbeta primers. Libraries were prepared by immunoSEQ multiplex PCR; TCRdb keeps only in-frame clonotypes and omits some of them. The sample lists about 85,000 clones, roughly 80% occurring once. This sample was included in a study of cytomegalovirus exposure and HLA in healthy donors. Study-wide points: Cytomegalovirus association was assigned to about 180 TCR beta chains.

There are 15 residues in the CDR3. V shed 4 bases, J shed 5 bases, and the junction held 10 bases outside the gene matches. CDR1 ENHRY and CDR2 SYGVKD come from the germline V gene. This receptor was identified in a woman aged 50 to 65 in good health and CMV-seropositive. Sequenced sample: PBMCs. The chain combines TRBV10-3 with TRBJ2-5; 7 bases map to TRBD1. The CDR3 DNA reads as TGTGCCATCAGTGTAATTAGGGGGCTGGGTGAGACCCAGTACTTC. It encodes CAISVIRGLGETQYF.